A single sample is the source of the 27 T cell receptor beta chains below, sequenced in a study of blood T cell repertoires in COVID-19. The protocol was immunoSEQ multiplex PCR, while the TCRdb copy is restricted to in-frame clones and leaves out a portion. Found here are some 42,000 clones, more than 60% of them singletons; the top ten hold 25% to 35%. The specimen was peripheral blood. The receptors were gathered from a woman between 65 and 79 years old with acute or convalescent COVID-19.

The V gene is TRBV27, the J gene TRBJ1-6, with unresolved D. This CDR3 has 13 amino acids. CDR1 is MNHEY and CDR2 is SMNVEV in the germline V gene (reference sequence). V was shortened by 6 bases and J by 4 bases, with 7 bases between the two germline ends. CDR3 in DNA: TGTGCCAGCAGCCCAGGTTATAATTCACCCCTCCACTTT. Protein sequence: CASSPGYNSPLHF.

The V gene is TRBV19, the J gene TRBJ1-5; D is unresolved. The V and J ends lost 9 bases and 5 bases respectively, with 11 bases between them. Germline values: CDR1 LNHDA, CDR2 SQIVND (reference sequence). The length of the CDR3 is 12 residues. CDR3 in amino acids: CASQEGHQPQHF. For the CDR3, the DNA is TGTGCCAGCCAGGAGGGCCATCAGCCCCAGCATTTT.

Regarding this clone: The same CDR3 can be traced to other DNA sequences in this sample. The chain combines TRBV2 with TRBJ1-5, with D maybe TRBD1 (5 bases). This CDR3 comprises 13 residues. Trimming stripped 4 bases from V and 4 bases from J, with 8 bases between. The germline gives CDR1 SNHLY, CDR2 FYNNEI. The CDR3 loop is CASSAGRNQPQHF. DNA of the CDR3: TGTGCCAGCAGTGCAGGGCGGAATCAGCCCCAGCATTTT.

Only a few counts were recorded for this clone. The chain has TRBV4-2 and TRBJ1-3; D not resolved. CDR1 and CDR2 (germline): LGHNA, YNFKEQ. The CDR3 loop spans 16 amino acids. V was cut by 0 bases and J by 0 bases, with 9 bases left in between. The CDR3 DNA reads TGTGCCAGCAGCCAAGAGCATAGTCCCTCTGGAAACACCATATATTTT. The encoded protein is CASSQEHSPSGNTIYF.

This chain connects TRBV7-9 to TRBJ2-7; 9 positions match TRBD1. Germline V gene data show CDR1 as SEHNR and CDR2 as FQNEAQ (reference sequence). The CDR3 loop spans 15 amino acids. V lost 5 bases to trimming and J lost 2 bases; unmatched junction nucleotides: 7. The CDR3 DNA is TGTGCCAGCAGCGCGTCGGACAGGGGTACCTACGAGCAGTACTTC. Protein sequence: CASSASDRGTYEQYF. Variable domain in full (rest from reference TRBV7-9 and TRBJ2-7): DTGVSQNPRHKITKRGQNVTFRCDPISEHNRLYWYRQTLGQGPEFLTYFQNEAQLEKSRLLSDRFSAERPKGSFSTLEIQRTEQGDSAMYLCASSASDRGTYEQYFGPGTRLTVT.

V and J are TRBV6-6 and TRBJ1-6; 10 nucleotides agree with TRBD1. Germline V lookup: CDR1 MNHNY, CDR2 SVGAGI (reference sequence). Trimming cost V 6 bases and J 9 bases; bases outside gene matches: 5. The CDR3 has 14 amino acids. CDR3 loop: CASSPTGGLSPLHF. DNA of the CDR3: TGTGCCAGCAGCCCGACAGGGGGCCTTTCACCCCTCCACTTT.

The V call is TRBV6-5, the J call TRBJ1-2, with TRBD1 identical over 7 bases. Trimming cost V 0 bases and J 5 bases; bases outside gene matches: 9. CDR3 length: 16 residues. Germline V gene sequence: CDR1 MNHEY, CDR2 SVGAGI. Written as DNA, the CDR3 is TGTGCCAGCAGTTACTCTACGCCGGGACAGAAGTATGGCTACACCTTC. As protein: CASSYSTPGQKYGYTF.

The J gene is TRBJ2-7, the V gene TRBV28; 9 bases match TRBD1. Trimming took 3 bases from V and 3 from J; bases not matched to a gene: 12. This CDR3 has 17 residues. Germline loops: CDR1 MDHEN, CDR2 SYDVKM. The CDR3 region is CASSFSAHRGLNYEQYF. DNA for the CDR3: TGTGCCAGCAGTTTCTCAGCTCACAGGGGGCTTAACTACGAGCAGTACTTC.

This clone appeared once. The chain uses TRBV29-1 and TRBJ1-2, with TRBD1 as a possible D gene (5 bases). V shed 7 bases and J shed 4 bases, with 16 bases lying between them. Per germline, CDR1 SQVTM and CDR2 ANQGSEA. The CDR3 is 13 amino acids. The CDR3 region is CSAGAGETYGYTF. The CDR3 DNA is TGCAGCGCTGGGGCGGGGGAGACCTATGGCTACACCTTC. The full variable domain, with the rest looked up from reference TRBV29-1 and TRBJ1-2, is SAVISQKPSRDICQRGTSLTIQCQVDSQVTMMFWYRQQPGQSLTLIATANQGSEATYESGFVIDKFPISRPNLTFSTLTVSNMSPEDSSIYLCSAGAGETYGYTFGSGTRLTVV.

This clone was recorded at least ten times. V and J are TRBV10-3 and TRBJ2-1, with TRBD2 matching over 8 bases. Per germline, CDR1 ENHRY and CDR2 SYGVKD. CDR3 length equals 14 residues. Trimming removed 5 bases from V and 5 bases from J; junction bases left unmatched: 5. CDR3 sequence reads: CAISTSGVNNEQFF. The DNA for the CDR3 is TGTGCCATCAGTACTAGCGGCGTAAACAATGAGCAGTTCTTC.

The chain couples TRBV7-2 to TRBJ1-3; no clear D gene. This CDR3 has 15 residues. Germline V gene lookup returns CDR1 SGHTA and CDR2 FQGNSA. V was shortened by 1 base and J by 0 bases, with 7 bases between the two germline ends. CDR3 sequence reads: CASSLGWASGNTIYF. The CDR3 nucleotides read TGTGCCAGCAGCTTAGGATGGGCCTCTGGAAACACCATATATTTT.

This clone was counted only a few times. This chain connects TRBV9 to TRBJ1-3, with 7 bases fitting TRBD1. This CDR3 has 14 amino acids. Germline-derived CDR1 and CDR2 are SGDLS and YYNGEE. Germline trimming cut 3 bases from V and 3 bases from J; bases unmatched to any gene: 3. The CDR3 sequence is CASSGQGYGNTIYF. The CDR3 DNA reads as TGTGCCAGCAGCGGACAGGGCTATGGAAACACCATATATTTT.

This clone was seen a single time. V usage is TRBV19 and J usage is TRBJ1-4, with D possibly TRBD1 on 5 matching bases. V was cut by 4 bases and J by 5 bases, with 8 bases left in between. The CDR3 is 13 residues long. CDR1 LNHDA and CDR2 SQIVND come from the germline V gene (reference sequence). CDR3 sequence reads: CASSTGWNEKLFF. The CDR3 DNA reads TGTGCCAGTAGTACAGGGTGGAATGAAAAACTGTTTTTT.

The rearrangement uses TRBV5-4 and TRBJ2-7, with TRBD1 matching 7 bases. The trim removed 4 bases at V and 4 bases at J, leaving 5 bases unmatched. This CDR3 has 13 residues. Germline V gene lookup returns CDR1 SGHNT and CDR2 YYREEE (reference sequence). The CDR3 spells CASSADRRYEQYF. CDR3 sequence (DNA): TGTGCCAGCAGCGCGGACAGGAGATACGAGCAGTACTTC.

The chain joins TRBV24-1 to TRBJ1-5, with D unresolved. Per germline, CDR1 KGHDR and CDR2 SFDVKD. The CDR3 spans 14 residues. Trimming removed 6 bases from V and 0 bases from J, with 8 bases in between. The CDR3 bases are TGTGCCACCAGTTCAGATATTAGCAATCAGCCCCAGCATTTT. Protein: CATSSDISNQPQHF.

The V and J genes are TRBV27 and TRBJ1-2, with TRBD1 as a possible D gene (5 bases). The CDR3 consists of 16 residues. V shed 5 bases and J shed 2 bases, with 18 bases lying between them. CDR1 and CDR2 from the germline V gene are MNHEY and SMNVEV (reference sequence). CDR3 in amino acids: CASSPAWGEFNYGYTF. The CDR3 DNA reads TGTGCCAGCAGTCCCGCGTGGGGGGAATTCAACTATGGCTACACCTTC.

The chain recombines TRBV10-1 with TRBJ1-5; 7 bases match TRBD1. J gave up 5 bases and V 5 bases, and 21 bases lay outside the gene matches. The CDR3 is 19 amino acids. The germline gives CDR1 WNHNN, CDR2 SYGVQD (reference sequence). The CDR3 is CASSLTDRICTQEDQPQHF. The CDR3 DNA reads as TGCGCCAGCAGTCTAACGGACAGGATTTGTACGCAGGAGGATCAGCCCCAGCATTTT.

The rearrangement uses TRBV5-1 and TRBJ2-1; 11 nucleotides match TRBD2. Germline CDR1 is SGHRS and CDR2 is YFSETQ. The CDR3 sequence is 16 residues long. The V and J ends lost 3 bases and 7 bases, in that order; junction bases with no gene match: 9. This CDR3 is CASSSIAGGPWNEQFF. Written as DNA, the CDR3 is TGCGCCAGCAGCTCGATAGCGGGAGGGCCTTGGAATGAGCAGTTCTTC.

Remarks on this clone: One end of the junction varies from germline; a read error may be responsible. The V gene is TRBV7-7, the J gene TRBJ2-7, with TRBD2 matching 10 bases. The CDR3 totals 14 residues. Germline lookup yields CDR1 SSHAT and CDR2 FNYEAQ (reference sequence). CDR3 DNA sequence: TGTGCTAGCAGCCCTAGCGGGAGCCCGCGCGAGCAGTACTTC. Its protein product is CASSPSGSPREQYF. Using reference TRBV7-7 and TRBJ2-7 for the parts outside the CDR3, the full variable domain is GAGVSQSPRYKVTKRGQDVTLRCDPISSHATLYWYQQALGQGPEFLTYFNYEAQPDKSGLPSDRFSAERPEGSISTLTIQRTEQRDSAMYRCASSPSGSPREQYFGPGTRLTVT.

This clone was detected ten times or more. The chain is built from TRBV7-9 and TRBJ1-1; D is ambiguous. The CDR3 has 14 amino acids. Germline lookup yields CDR1 SEHNR and CDR2 FQNEAQ (reference sequence). The germline V and J ends were trimmed by 5 bases and 0 bases, with 10 bases remaining between them. CDR3 sequence: CASSRIEMNTEAFF. The DNA for the CDR3 is TGTGCCAGCAGCCGTATTGAGATGAACACTGAAGCTTTCTTT. Based on the CDR3 plus reference TRBV7-9 and TRBJ1-1, the full variable domain is DTGVSQNPRHKITKRGQNVTFRCDPISEHNRLYWYRQTLGQGPEFLTYFQNEAQLEKSRLLSDRFSAERPKGSFSTLEIQRTEQGDSAMYLCASSRIEMNTEAFFGQGTRLTVV.

The V call is TRBV10-2, the J call TRBJ2-3; 9 bases are shared with TRBD1. Trimming took 8 bases from V and 6 from J; bases not matched to a gene: 15. Per the germline V gene, CDR1 is WSHSY and CDR2 is SAAADI. This CDR3 region has 16 residues. CDR3 in DNA: TGCGCCAGCTTTCCGGGACAGGGATTTCTGGCGGATACGCAGTATTTT. It encodes CASFPGQGFLADTQYF.

The rearrangement uses TRBV19 and TRBJ1-5, with 8 bases aligning to TRBD1. V lost 5 bases, J lost 5 bases, and 8 bases stayed unmatched. CDR3 size: 15 residues. CDR1 is LNHDA and CDR2 is SQIVND in the germline V gene (reference sequence). The CDR3 sequence: CASSVLGQGDQPQHF. The CDR3 DNA is TGTGCCAGTAGTGTACTAGGACAGGGAGATCAGCCCCAGCATTTT.

V and J are TRBV5-1 and TRBJ1-1; D uncertain. With 0 bases removed from V and 6 bases from J, the gap between germline ends came to 12 bases. The germline V gene encodes CDR1 SGHRS and CDR2 YFSETQ. This CDR3 is built from 14 residues. DNA for the CDR3: TGCGCCAGCAGCTTGGGGGCCACCATCCCTGAAGCTTTCTTT. This encodes CASSLGATIPEAFF. The full variable domain, in which reference TRBV5-1 and TRBJ1-1 provide the parts outside the CDR3, is KAGVTQTPRYLIKTRGQQVTLSCSPISGHRSVSWYQQTPGQGLQFLFEYFSETQRNKGNFPGRFSGRQFSNSRSEMNVSTLELGDSALYLCASSLGATIPEAFFGQGTRLTVV.

This clone was observed many times. The V and J genes are TRBV11-3 and TRBJ1-1; D is uncertain. The V end lost 1 base, the J end lost 0 bases, and 12 bases lay between the germline ends. CDR1 is SGHNT, CDR2 YENEEA, per germline. This CDR3 is built from 16 residues. The CDR3 sequence: CASSLGPELLNTEAFF. CDR3 DNA: TGTGCCAGCAGCTTAGGCCCTGAACTCTTGAACACTGAAGCTTTCTTT. The whole variable domain, remainder taken from reference TRBV11-3 and TRBJ1-1, is EAGVVQSPRYKIIEKKQPVAFWCNPISGHNTLYWYLQNLGQGPELLIRYENEEAVDDSQLPKDRFSAERLKGVDSTLKIQPAELGDSAVYLCASSLGPELLNTEAFFGQGTRLTVV.

The CDR3 sequence: CASSGEVGGYTF. In nucleotides, the CDR3 is TGTGCCAGCAGTGGTGAGGTCGGCGGCTACACCTTC. The gene calls are TRBV6-2 or TRBV6-3 and TRBJ1-2; no reliable D call. The germline CDR1 and CDR2 sequences are MNHEY and SVGEGT. CDR3 length equals 12 residues. The V end lost 5 bases, the J end lost 8 bases, and 12 bases lay between the germline ends.

The genes are TRBV28 and TRBJ1-6; D gene unclear. From germline, CDR1 is MDHEN and CDR2 SYDVKM. The CDR3 sequence is 13 residues long. V lost 5 bases and J lost 10, with 12 bases in between. The CDR3 here is CASSPEVFSPLHF. The DNA for the CDR3 is TGTGCCAGCAGTCCCGAGGTTTTCTCACCCCTCCACTTT.

This chain uses TRBV6-5 with TRBJ1-1; TRBD1 might be the D (5 bases). The CDR3 is made up of 13 amino acids. From germline, CDR1 is MNHEY and CDR2 SVGAGI. V lost 5 bases to trimming and J lost 7 bases, with 14 bases between them. The CDR3 is CASSPGETSEAFF. In nucleotides, the CDR3 is TGTGCCAGCAGTCCGGGGGAGACGAGTGAAGCTTTCTTT.